These T cell receptor beta chains were read from a single sample in a study of blood T cell repertoires in COVID-19. Measured with immunoSEQ multiplex PCR; TCRdb has only the in-frame clones, and not every one. The sample has some 330,000 clones; roughly 88% are singletons. The sequencing input was peripheral blood. The receptors come from a woman aged 50 to 60 with active or convalescent COVID-19. The CDR3 runs from the conserved cysteine through the conserved F or W. Each record gives: V gene, D gene, J gene, clone size, CDR3 DNA, CDR3 protein. A D gene is named only where the DNA matches it firmly. The size field is filled for only some rows; it gives once, few, many or a size class.

TRBV7-8	-	TRBJ2-7	-	TGTGCCAGCAGCTTATACGGGATGGGAGAGCAGTACTTC	CASSLYGMGEQYF
TRBV11-2	TRBD1	TRBJ2-5	-	TGTGCCAGCAGCCCCGGGGACAGGGGCCAAGAGACCCAGTACTTC	CASSPGDRGQETQYF
TRBV18	TRBD1	TRBJ1-2	-	TGTGCCAGCTCACGGGACAGTACATTCTTTGGCTACACCTTC	CASSRDSTFFGYTF
TRBV28	-	TRBJ2-2	-	TGTGCCAGCAGTTTACTGCGCTCCGGGGGTAAGGCCGGGGAGCTGTTTTTT	CASSLLRSGGKAGELFF
TRBV27	TRBD1	TRBJ1-2	-	TGTGCCAGCAGTTCGACAGGGACCGCTAACTATGGCTACACCTTC	CASSSTGTANYGYTF
TRBV4-1	TRBD1	TRBJ1-1	-	TGCGCCAGCAGCCAAGATTCCGCAGGGGGATACACTGAAGCTTTCTTT	CASSQDSAGGYTEAFF
TRBV7-8	-	TRBJ2-1	-	TGTGCCAGCAGCTTGGACCACAGGATACTCAACAATGAGCAGTTCTTC	CASSLDHRILNNEQFF
TRBV20-1	-	TRBJ1-5	-	TGCAGTGCTAGTTCCCTGACAGGTGTCACGGGGTATAGCAATCAGCCCCAGCATTTT	CSASSLTGVTGYSNQPQHF
TRBV6-5	-	TRBJ2-1	-	TGTGCCAGCAGTTACTCGTCAGGAAGGCTCTACAATGAGCAGTTCTTC	CASSYSSGRLYNEQFF
TRBV6-6	TRBD2	TRBJ2-1	once	TGTGCCAGCAGCCGATCGCTAGCGGGGGGTTCCTACAATGAGCAGTTCTTC	CASSRSLAGGSYNEQFF
TRBV7-2	-	TRBJ2-7	-	TGTGCCAGCAGCTCAAACAGTGACTCCTACGAGCAGTACTTC	CASSSNSDSYEQYF
TRBV9	TRBD1	TRBJ1-4	-	TGTGCCAGCAGCGATCCCGGGACAGGGAGAGAAAAACTGTTTTTT	CASSDPGTGREKLFF
TRBV21-1	-	TRBJ2-2	-	TGTGCCAGCAGCAAAGTAGAGCGGTCCGGCACCGGGGAGCTGTTTTTT	CASSKVERSGTGELFF